This TCR beta chain came from a study of blood T cell repertoires in COVID-19. At the level of the study: COVID-19 samples, acute and convalescent, were from the United States, Italy and Spain.

This clone is a singleton in its sample. This CDR3 contains 13 residues. Trimming cost V 2 bases and J 1 base, with 6 bases left between them. The germline CDR1 and CDR2 sequences are SGHRS and YFSETQ. The data were produced by immunoSEQ multiplex PCR, yet TCRdb's version contains in-frame clones alone and is incomplete. Altogether more than 110,000 clones are present, 85% to 90% being singletons, with the ten largest covering more than 4%. The J gene is TRBJ1-1, the V gene TRBV5-1; D gene ambiguous. The sequencing input was peripheral blood. This clonotype originated in a woman aged 40 to 50 with acute or convalescent COVID-19. DNA for the CDR3: TGCGCCAGCAGCTTCCTCTCGAACACTGAAGCTTTCTTT. Protein sequence: CASSFLSNTEAFF.